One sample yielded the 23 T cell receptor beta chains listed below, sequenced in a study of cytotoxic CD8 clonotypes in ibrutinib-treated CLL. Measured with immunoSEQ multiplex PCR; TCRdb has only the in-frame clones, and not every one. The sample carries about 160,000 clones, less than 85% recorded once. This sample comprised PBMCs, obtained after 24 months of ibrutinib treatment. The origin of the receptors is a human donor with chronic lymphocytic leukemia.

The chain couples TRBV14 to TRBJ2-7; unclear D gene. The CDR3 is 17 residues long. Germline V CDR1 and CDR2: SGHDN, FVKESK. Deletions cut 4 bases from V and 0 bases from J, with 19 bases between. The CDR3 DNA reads TGTGCCAGCAGCCCGCTGAAAGGGAAGTATAGCTCCTACGAGCAGTACTTC. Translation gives CASSPLKGKYSSYEQYF.

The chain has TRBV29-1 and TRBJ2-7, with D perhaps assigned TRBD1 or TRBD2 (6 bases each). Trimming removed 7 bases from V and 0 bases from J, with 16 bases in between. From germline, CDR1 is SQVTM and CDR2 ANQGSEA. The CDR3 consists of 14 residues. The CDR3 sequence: CSAGKGGSSYEQYF. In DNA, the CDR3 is TGCAGCGCAGGAAAGGGGGGTAGCTCCTACGAGCAGTACTTC.

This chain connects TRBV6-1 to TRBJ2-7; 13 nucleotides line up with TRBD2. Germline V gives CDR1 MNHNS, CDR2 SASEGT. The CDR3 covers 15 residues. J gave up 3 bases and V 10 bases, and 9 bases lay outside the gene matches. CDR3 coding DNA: TGTGCCACTAGACTAGCGGGAGGACAAGGCTACGAGCAGTACTTC. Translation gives CATRLAGGQGYEQYF.

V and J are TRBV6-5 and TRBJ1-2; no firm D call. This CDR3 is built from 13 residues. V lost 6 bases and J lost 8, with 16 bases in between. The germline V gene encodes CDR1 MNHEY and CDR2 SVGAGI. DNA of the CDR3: TGTGCCAGCAGACTCGGAGGGTTGCGAGGCTACACCTTC. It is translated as CASRLGGLRGYTF.

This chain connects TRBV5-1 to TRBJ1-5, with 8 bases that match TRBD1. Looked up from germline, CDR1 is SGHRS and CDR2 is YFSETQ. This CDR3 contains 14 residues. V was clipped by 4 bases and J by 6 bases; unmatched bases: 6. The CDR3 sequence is CASSAGQGGQPQHF. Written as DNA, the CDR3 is TGCGCCAGCAGCGCCGGACAGGGAGGTCAGCCCCAGCATTTT. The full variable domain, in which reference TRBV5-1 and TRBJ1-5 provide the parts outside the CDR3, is KAGVTQTPRYLIKTRGQQVTLSCSPISGHRSVSWYQQTPGQGLQFLFEYFSETQRNKGNFPGRFSGRQFSNSRSEMNVSTLELGDSALYLCASSAGQGGQPQHFGDGTRLSIL.

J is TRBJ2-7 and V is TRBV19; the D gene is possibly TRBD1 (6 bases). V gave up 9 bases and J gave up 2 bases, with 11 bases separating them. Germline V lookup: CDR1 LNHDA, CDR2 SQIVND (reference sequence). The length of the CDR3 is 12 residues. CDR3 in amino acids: CASRDKAYEQYF. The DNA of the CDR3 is TGTGCCAGCCGGGACAAGGCCTACGAGCAGTACTTC.

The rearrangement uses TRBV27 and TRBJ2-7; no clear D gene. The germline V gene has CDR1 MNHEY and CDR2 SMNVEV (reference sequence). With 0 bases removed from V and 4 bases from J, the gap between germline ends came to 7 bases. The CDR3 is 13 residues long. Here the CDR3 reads CASSLSRLYEQYF. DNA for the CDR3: TGTGCCAGCAGTTTATCACGTCTTTACGAGCAGTACTTC.

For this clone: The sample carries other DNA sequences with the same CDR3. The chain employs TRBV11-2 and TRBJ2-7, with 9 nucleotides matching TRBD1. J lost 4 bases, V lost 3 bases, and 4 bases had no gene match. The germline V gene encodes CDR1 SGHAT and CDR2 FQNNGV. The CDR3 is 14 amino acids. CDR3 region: CASSLGQGDYEQYF. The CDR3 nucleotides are TGTGCCAGCAGCTTGGGACAGGGAGATTACGAGCAGTACTTC. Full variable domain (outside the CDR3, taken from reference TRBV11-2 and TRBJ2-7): EAGVAQSPRYKIIEKRQSVAFWCNPISGHATLYWYQQILGQGPKLLIQFQNNGVVDDSQLPKDRFSAERLKGVDSTLKIQPAKLEDSAVYLCASSLGQGDYEQYFGPGTRLTVT.

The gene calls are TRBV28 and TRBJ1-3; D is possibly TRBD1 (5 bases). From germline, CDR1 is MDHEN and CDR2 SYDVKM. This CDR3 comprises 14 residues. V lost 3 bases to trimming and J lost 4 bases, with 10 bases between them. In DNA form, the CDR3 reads TGTGCCAGCAGTTTGCCAGGGAAAGGAAACACCATATATTTT. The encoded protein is CASSLPGKGNTIYF.

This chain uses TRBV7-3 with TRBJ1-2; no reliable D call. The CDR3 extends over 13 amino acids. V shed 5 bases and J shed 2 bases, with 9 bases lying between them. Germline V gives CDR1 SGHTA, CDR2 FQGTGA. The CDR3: CASSIGPNYGYTF. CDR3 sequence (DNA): TGTGCCAGCAGCATTGGTCCGAACTATGGCTACACCTTC.

The DNA for the CDR3 is TGCGCCAGCAGTCGCGGACTTCCCCAAGAGACCCAGTACTTC. Protein: CASSRGLPQETQYF. The chain couples TRBV5-1 to TRBJ2-5, with a weak D call TRBD2 (5 bases). The CDR3 totals 14 residues. V was clipped by 5 bases and J by 1 base, with 12 bases between them. Germline V gene lookup returns CDR1 SGHRS and CDR2 YFSETQ.

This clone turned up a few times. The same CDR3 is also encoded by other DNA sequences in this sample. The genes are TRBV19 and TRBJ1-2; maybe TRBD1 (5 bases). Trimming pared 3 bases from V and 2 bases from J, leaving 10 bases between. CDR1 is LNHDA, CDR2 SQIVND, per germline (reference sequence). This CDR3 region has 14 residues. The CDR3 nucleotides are TGTGCCAGTAGTATCGGAGGGGCGAACTATGGCTACACCTTC. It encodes CASSIGGANYGYTF.

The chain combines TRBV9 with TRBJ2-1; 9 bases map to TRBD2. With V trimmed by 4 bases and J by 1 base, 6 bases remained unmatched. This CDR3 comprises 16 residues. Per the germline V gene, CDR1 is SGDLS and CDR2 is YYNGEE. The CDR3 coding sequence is TGTGCCAGCAGCCTTATAGCGGGAGCGTCCTACAATGAGCAGTTCTTC. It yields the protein CASSLIAGASYNEQFF.

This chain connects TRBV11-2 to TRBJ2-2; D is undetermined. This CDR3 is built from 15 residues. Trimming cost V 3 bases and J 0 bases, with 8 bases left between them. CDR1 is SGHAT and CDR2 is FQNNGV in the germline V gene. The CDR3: CASSLGASNTGELFF. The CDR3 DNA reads TGTGCCAGCAGCTTGGGCGCCTCGAACACCGGGGAGCTGTTTTTT.

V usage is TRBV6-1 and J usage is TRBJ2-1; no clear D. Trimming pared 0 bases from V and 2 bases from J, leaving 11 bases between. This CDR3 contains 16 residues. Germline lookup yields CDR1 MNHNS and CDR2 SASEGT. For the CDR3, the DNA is TGTGCCAGCAGTGAAGCGGTGGCTAAAACCTACAATGAGCAGTTCTTC. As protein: CASSEAVAKTYNEQFF.

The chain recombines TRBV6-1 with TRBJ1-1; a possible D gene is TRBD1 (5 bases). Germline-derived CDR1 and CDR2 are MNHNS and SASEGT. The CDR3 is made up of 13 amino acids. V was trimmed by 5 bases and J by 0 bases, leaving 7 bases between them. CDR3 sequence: CASSTTVNTEAFF. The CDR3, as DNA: TGTGCCAGCAGTACGACAGTGAACACTGAAGCTTTCTTT.

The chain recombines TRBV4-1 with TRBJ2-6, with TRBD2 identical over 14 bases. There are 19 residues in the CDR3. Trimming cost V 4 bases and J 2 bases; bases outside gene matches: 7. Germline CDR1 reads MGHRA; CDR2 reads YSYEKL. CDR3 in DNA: TGCGCCAGCAGCCCAGGGACTAGCGGGAGCTTAACTGGGGCCAACGTCCTGACTTTC. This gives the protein CASSPGTSGSLTGANVLTF.

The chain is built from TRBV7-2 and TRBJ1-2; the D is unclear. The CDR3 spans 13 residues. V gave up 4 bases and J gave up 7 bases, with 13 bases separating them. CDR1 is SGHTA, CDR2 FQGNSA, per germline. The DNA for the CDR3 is TGTGCCAGCAGCTCTTCCCCGTTGCGTGGCTACACCTTC. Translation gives CASSSSPLRGYTF.

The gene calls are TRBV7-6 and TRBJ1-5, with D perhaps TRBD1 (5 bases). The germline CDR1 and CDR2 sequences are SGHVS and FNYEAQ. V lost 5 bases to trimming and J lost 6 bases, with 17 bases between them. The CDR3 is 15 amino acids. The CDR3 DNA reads TGTGCCAGCAGCCCAGCAGGGCGAATCGCTCAGCCCCAGCATTTT. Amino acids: CASSPAGRIAQPQHF.

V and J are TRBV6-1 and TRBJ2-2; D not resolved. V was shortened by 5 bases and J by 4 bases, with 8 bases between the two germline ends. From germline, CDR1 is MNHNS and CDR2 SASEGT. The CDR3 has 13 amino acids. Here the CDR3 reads CASSNQFTGELFF. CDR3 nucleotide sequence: TGTGCCAGCAGTAATCAGTTCACCGGGGAGCTGTTTTTT.

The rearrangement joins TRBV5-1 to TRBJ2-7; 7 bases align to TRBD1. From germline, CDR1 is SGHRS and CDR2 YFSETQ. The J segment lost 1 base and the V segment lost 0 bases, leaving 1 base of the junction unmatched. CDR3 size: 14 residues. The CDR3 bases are TGCGCCAGCAGCTTGGAGGGACAGTCCTACGAGCAGTACTTC. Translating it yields CASSLEGQSYEQYF.

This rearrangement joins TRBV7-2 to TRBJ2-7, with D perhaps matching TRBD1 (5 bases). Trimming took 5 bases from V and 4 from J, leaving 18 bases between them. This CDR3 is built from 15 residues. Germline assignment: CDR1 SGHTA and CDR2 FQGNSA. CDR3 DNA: TGTGCCAGCAGCGCACAGGAACGAGGTGGATACGAGCAGTACTTC. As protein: CASSAQERGGYEQYF.

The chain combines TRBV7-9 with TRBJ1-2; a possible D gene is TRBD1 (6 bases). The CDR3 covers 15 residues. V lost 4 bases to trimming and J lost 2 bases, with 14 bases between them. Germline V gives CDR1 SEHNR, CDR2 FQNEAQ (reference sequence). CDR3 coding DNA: TGTGCCAGCAGCTCAAGGGGGAAGGCGAACTATGGCTACACCTTC. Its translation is CASSSRGKANYGYTF.